The 21 T cell receptor beta chains below come from one sample, sequenced in a study of graft-versus-host responses after intestinal transplantation. Co-plated with approximately 200,000 CFSE-labeled responder cells were approximately 200,000 irradiated, violet-dye-labeled stimulator cells. Profiled with immunoSEQ multiplex PCR; TCRdb holds only in-frame clones, not every one. Among over 2,000 clones listed, less than 45% were seen once. The source material was alloreactive CD8+ T cells from a mixed lymphocyte reaction culture, sampled before transplantation. As for subset: CFSE-low proliferating T cells sorted from roughly six-day pre-transplant mixed lymphocyte reaction (GvH or HvG direction). The receptors stem from a human patient who was an organ donor for intestinal transplantation.

The V and J genes are TRBV7-6 and TRBJ1-5; 8 positions agree with TRBD1. Per the germline V gene, CDR1 is SGHVS and CDR2 is FNYEAQ. The CDR3 has 15 amino acids. After removal of 0 bases from V and 4 bases from J, the junction contained 2 bases not matched to a gene. The CDR3 reads CASSLAGTGNQPQHF. The CDR3 DNA sequence: TGTGCCAGCAGCTTAGCGGGGACAGGTAATCAGCCCCAGCATTTT.

This clone is judged medium-sized. The chain recombines TRBV9 with TRBJ2-7; 7 bases agree with TRBD1. Trimming took 0 bases from V and 5 from J; bases not matched to a gene: 11. CDR1 is SGDLS, CDR2 YYNGEE, per germline. The CDR3 sequence is 16 residues long. In nucleotides, the CDR3 is TGTGCCAGCAGCGTAGGGGGCATAGGGGGCGGCGACGAGCAGTACTTC. It encodes CASSVGGIGGGDEQYF.

The V gene is TRBV10-2, the J gene TRBJ2-3; D is perhaps TRBD2 (7 bases). The CDR3 runs to 14 residues. Trimming took off 0 bases at V and 6 bases at J, with 10 bases between the two ends. Germline CDR1 and CDR2: WSHSY and SAAADI. The CDR3 nucleotides are TGCGCCAGCAGTGAGTCGGCGGGGGCCGATACGCAGTATTTT. Its protein product is CASSESAGADTQYF.

The chain combines TRBV5-1 with TRBJ2-5, with 9 bases aligning to TRBD1. The CDR3 loop spans 18 amino acids. CDR1 and CDR2 from the germline V gene are SGHRS and YFSETQ. V trimming: 4 bases; J trimming: 1 base; junction bases outside the gene matches: 14. CDR3 sequence reads: CASSLGLASTGGQETQYF. The CDR3, as DNA: TGCGCCAGCAGCCTTGGACTTGCCTCGACAGGGGGCCAAGAGACCCAGTACTTC.

This rearrangement joins TRBV6-5 to TRBJ1-1; 10 positions agree with TRBD1. The CDR3 length is 14 residues. V trimming: 5 bases; J trimming: 8 bases; junction bases outside the gene matches: 8. CDR1 MNHEY and CDR2 SVGAGI come from the germline V gene. CDR3 loop: CASSEYGTGAEAFF. The DNA of the CDR3 is TGTGCCAGCAGTGAATATGGGACAGGGGCAGAAGCTTTCTTT.

This chain connects TRBV19 to TRBJ1-1; D gene uncertain. CDR1 and CDR2 (germline): LNHDA, SQIVND (reference sequence). V lost 2 bases to trimming and J lost 4 bases, with 8 bases between them. This CDR3 contains 13 residues. This chain's CDR3 is CASSINDGTEAFF. CDR3 nucleotides: TGTGCCAGTAGTATAAACGACGGCACTGAAGCTTTCTTT.

The rearrangement links TRBV10-3 to TRBJ2-2; TRBD2 might be the D (6 bases). The CDR3 contains 16 residues. V was trimmed by 8 bases and J by 0 bases, leaving 16 bases between them. Per the germline V gene, CDR1 is ENHRY and CDR2 is SYGVKD. CDR3 sequence (DNA): TGTGCCATCGGGGGGTGGGAGACGGCGAACACCGGGGAGCTGTTTTTT. Its translation: CAIGGWETANTGELFF.

The V gene is TRBV27, the J gene TRBJ2-1; no firm D call. V shed 3 bases and J shed 6 bases, with 9 bases lying between them. The CDR3 has 13 residues. Germline CDR1 and CDR2: MNHEY and SMNVEV (reference sequence). The CDR3 sequence: CASSFSASNEQFF. CDR3 nucleotides: TGTGCCAGCAGTTTTTCCGCGAGCAATGAGCAGTTCTTC.

CDR3 nucleotides: TGTGCCAGCAGCCCCGGTTCGGCCTACGAGCAGTACTTC. Translated, it gives CASSPGSAYEQYF. This rearrangement joins TRBV13 to TRBJ2-7; D gene uncertain. Looked up from germline, CDR1 is PRHDT and CDR2 is FYEKMQ (reference sequence). Trimming pared 5 bases from V and 2 bases from J, leaving 10 bases between. There are 13 residues in the CDR3. Looking up the rest from reference TRBV13 and TRBJ2-7 gives the full variable domain: AAGVIQSPRHLIKEKRETATLKCYPIPRHDTVYWYQQGPGQDPQFLISFYEKMQSDKGSIPDRFSAQQFSDYHSELNMSSLELGDSALYFCASSPGSAYEQYFGPGTRLTVT.

The chain uses TRBV28 and TRBJ1-2; no clear D gene. This CDR3 has 13 residues. Germline values: CDR1 MDHEN, CDR2 SYDVKM. Deletions cut 3 bases from V and 6 bases from J, with 11 bases between. Written as DNA, the CDR3 is TGTGCCAGCAGTTTTCCCGGCCCGGATGGCTACACCTTC. This codes for CASSFPGPDGYTF.

The chain uses TRBV10-2 and TRBJ1-4, with D tentatively TRBD1 (6 bases). CDR3 length: 13 amino acids. V lost 2 bases and J 11 bases, leaving 12 bases between the germline ends. Germline V gene data show CDR1 as WSHSY and CDR2 as SAAADI. For the CDR3, the DNA is TGCGCCAGCAGTGAGCCGGGGGCGGAGAAACTGTTTTTT. Its protein is CASSEPGAEKLFF.

The chain recombines TRBV5-4 with TRBJ2-2, with D possibly being TRBD1 (5 bases). This CDR3 is 14 amino acids long. CDR1 SGHNT and CDR2 YYREEE come from the germline V gene (reference sequence). V was trimmed by 5 bases and J by 2 bases, leaving 10 bases between them. The CDR3 DNA sequence: TGTGCCAGCAGGTGGACACCTAACACCGGGGAGCTGTTTTTT. As protein: CASRWTPNTGELFF.

Only a few counts were recorded for this clone. The chain is built from TRBV6-6 and TRBJ1-1; D unresolved. V lost 6 bases and J lost 2, with 16 bases in between. The CDR3 consists of 15 residues. Germline V gene lookup returns CDR1 MNHNY and CDR2 SVGAGI (reference sequence). The CDR3 spells CASSLETRGNTEAFF. CDR3 sequence (DNA): TGTGCCAGCAGCCTTGAGACCCGGGGTAACACTGAAGCTTTCTTT.

The chain employs TRBV15 and TRBJ2-7; possible D gene TRBD1, 5 bases. The V and J ends lost 0 bases and 7 bases respectively, with 10 bases between them. The CDR3 sequence is 13 residues long. Germline V gene data show CDR1 as LNHNV and CDR2 as YYDKDF (reference sequence). CDR3 DNA sequence: TGTGCCACCAGCAGAGATCGATACAGGGAGCAGTACTTC. Protein sequence: CATSRDRYREQYF.

V is TRBV18 and J is TRBJ1-1; D is undetermined. The CDR3 is made up of 16 amino acids. V lost 3 bases, J lost 1 base, and 15 bases lay in between. Germline CDR1 and CDR2: KGHSH and LQKENI. In nucleotides, the CDR3 is TGTGCCAGCTCACCGACTCGGTTCCCGACGAACACTGAAGCTTTCTTT. Its translation: CASSPTRFPTNTEAFF.

The chain joins TRBV19 to TRBJ2-1, with a possible D match to TRBD2 (6 bases). V lost 5 bases to trimming and J lost 5 bases, with 13 bases between them. Looked up from germline, CDR1 is LNHDA and CDR2 is SQIVND (reference sequence). The CDR3 totals 14 residues. This CDR3 reads CASSFLGGDNEQFF. The CDR3 nucleotides are TGTGCCAGTAGTTTCCTCGGCGGGGACAATGAGCAGTTCTTC.

This clone was counted between two and nine times. The chain is built from TRBV6-6 and TRBJ2-1; a possible D gene is TRBD2 (5 bases). This CDR3 has 12 residues. Germline-derived CDR1 and CDR2 are MNHNY and SVGAGI (reference sequence). Trimming cost V 6 bases and J 12 bases, with 15 bases left between them. The chain's CDR3 is CASSPGGFGQFF. CDR3 DNA: TGTGCCAGCAGCCCAGGAGGCTTTGGGCAGTTCTTC.

The chain joins TRBV5-1 to TRBJ1-2; D call uncertain. The V and J ends lost 4 bases and 4 bases respectively, with 14 bases between them. This CDR3 is built from 14 residues. In germline, CDR1 is SGHRS, CDR2 YFSETQ. CDR3: CASSPRGRVYGYTF. CDR3 DNA sequence: TGCGCCAGCAGCCCGCGTGGGCGGGTCTATGGCTACACCTTC.

The chain couples TRBV9 to TRBJ2-1; TRBD2 matches 12 bases. V lost 4 bases to trimming and J lost 2 bases; unmatched junction nucleotides: 7. This CDR3 is 17 amino acids long. Looked up from germline, CDR1 is SGDLS and CDR2 is YYNGEE. CDR3 DNA: TGTGCCAGCAGCCCGAGCGCTAGCGGGGGGGCCTACAATGAGCAGTTCTTC. Residues: CASSPSASGGAYNEQFF.

The chain joins TRBV27 to TRBJ2-5, with D unresolved. Germline lookup yields CDR1 MNHEY and CDR2 SMNVEV (reference sequence). The CDR3 sequence is 16 residues long. Trimming pared 5 bases from V and 2 bases from J, leaving 18 bases between. The CDR3 DNA reads as TGTGCCAGCAGTCGGACCTGGAACACTCGTCAAGAGACCCAGTACTTC. It is translated as CASSRTWNTRQETQYF.

The chain employs TRBV5-1 and TRBJ2-3; D is unclear. V was trimmed by 0 bases and J by 4 bases, leaving 6 bases between them. Germline V gene sequence: CDR1 SGHRS, CDR2 YFSETQ. This CDR3 has 13 amino acids. The CDR3 DNA reads TGCGCCAGCAGCTTGGGGGCCCCAGATACGCAGTATTTT. It yields the protein CASSLGAPDTQYF. The whole variable domain, remainder taken from reference TRBV5-1 and TRBJ2-3, is KAGVTQTPRYLIKTRGQQVTLSCSPISGHRSVSWYQQTPGQGLQFLFEYFSETQRNKGNFPGRFSGRQFSNSRSEMNVSTLELGDSALYLCASSLGAPDTQYFGPGTRLTVL.